A selection of T cell receptor beta chains follows, all from one sample in a study of T-cell reconstitution after alpha-beta-depleted transplantation in children. TCRdb processed the PCR reads anew with MiXCR; each CDR3 protein has one entry. Among hundreds of thousands of distinct CDR3 sequences listed, around 13% were seen once. The specimen comprised PBMCs from the stem cell graft donor, sampled from the stem cell graft. All receptors derive from a human donor who donated a stem cell graft to a child with acute lymphoblastic leukemia. The CDR3 runs from the conserved cysteine through the conserved F or W. D genes are given only for firm matches. A clone size is listed for some rows: how often the clone was seen (once, few, many), or a class if it is expanded.

d_call: -; j_call: TRBJ1-4; clone_size: few; v_call: TRBV12-3/TRBV12-4; cdr3_nt: TGTGCCAGCAGTTTCCAGGGCTTCGCAACTAATGAAAAACTGTTTTTT; cdr3_aa: CASSFQGFATNEKLFF
d_call: -; j_call: TRBJ1-1; clone_size: many; v_call: TRBV4-1; cdr3_nt: TGCGCCAGCTCTTGGACGGACATGAACACTGAAGCTTTCTTT; cdr3_aa: CASSWTDMNTEAFF
d_call: -; j_call: TRBJ1-4; clone_size: few; v_call: TRBV4-3; cdr3_nt: TGCGCCAGCAGCCAAGCTCGCAGGGTGAGAGAAAAACTGTTTTTT; cdr3_aa: CASSQARRVREKLFF
d_call: -; j_call: TRBJ2-1; clone_size: many; v_call: TRBV4-2; cdr3_nt: TGTGCCAGCAGCCAAGATGCGCGGGGAGACAGTGAGCAGTTCTTC; cdr3_aa: CASSQDARGDSEQFF
d_call: -; j_call: TRBJ2-7; clone_size: many; v_call: TRBV4-3; cdr3_nt: TGCGCCAGCAGCCAACAACATACAGGTACCTACGAGCAGTACTTC; cdr3_aa: CASSQQHTGTYEQYF
d_call: -; j_call: TRBJ2-6; clone_size: many; v_call: TRBV6-1; cdr3_nt: TGTGCCAGCAGCTTCGAGCGAGACTCTGGGGCCAACGTCCTGACTTTC; cdr3_aa: CASSFERDSGANVLTF
d_call: TRBD2; j_call: TRBJ2-1; clone_size: many; v_call: TRBV7-2; cdr3_nt: TGTGCCAGCAGCTTGCGCGGGAGCTCCTACAATGAGCAGTTCTTC; cdr3_aa: CASSLRGSSYNEQFF
d_call: TRBD1; j_call: TRBJ1-1; clone_size: many; v_call: TRBV12-3/TRBV12-4; cdr3_nt: TGTGCCAGCAGGAAGGGGACAGTTAACACTGAAGCTTTCTTT; cdr3_aa: CASRKGTVNTEAFF
d_call: TRBD1; j_call: TRBJ2-7; clone_size: many; v_call: TRBV6-4; cdr3_nt: TGTGCCCGAGGGCGGACAGGGGCCTACGAGCAGTACTTC; cdr3_aa: CARGRTGAYEQYF
d_call: -; j_call: TRBJ2-1; clone_size: many; v_call: TRBV5-1; cdr3_nt: TGCGCCAGCAGCCCGTTCGGGGCGGTAAGCTCCTACAATGAGCAGTTCTTC; cdr3_aa: CASSPFGAVSSYNEQFF
d_call: -; j_call: TRBJ2-7; clone_size: many; v_call: TRBV7-8; cdr3_nt: TGTGCCAGCAGCCACATAGTGGACCCCATCCCCGAGCAGTACTTC; cdr3_aa: CASSHIVDPIPEQYF
d_call: TRBD2; j_call: TRBJ2-1; clone_size: -; v_call: TRBV12-3/TRBV12-4; cdr3_nt: TGTGCCAGCAGTCCGGACCGACCCCTAGCGGGGGGCACAAGGAATGAGCAGTTCTTC; cdr3_aa: CASSPDRPLAGGTRNEQFF
d_call: TRBD2; j_call: TRBJ2-2; clone_size: many; v_call: TRBV6-1; cdr3_nt: TGTGCCAGCACCATGGGTGCAGGGACTAGGACCGGGGAGCTGTTTTTT; cdr3_aa: CASTMGAGTRTGELFF
d_call: -; j_call: TRBJ1-6; clone_size: many; v_call: TRBV20-1; cdr3_nt: TGCAGTGCTAGAGATTTGGGTAACCAGAATAATTCACCCCTCCACTTT; cdr3_aa: CSARDLGNQNNSPLHF
d_call: TRBD1; j_call: TRBJ1-1; clone_size: many; v_call: TRBV7-8; cdr3_nt: TGTGCCAGCAGCTTGACTTCACAGGGGGGCACTGAAGCTTTCTTT; cdr3_aa: CASSLTSQGGTEAFF
d_call: TRBD2; j_call: TRBJ2-3; clone_size: many; v_call: TRBV7-2; cdr3_nt: TGTGCCAGCAGCTCCCTCGGGAGGGCCAGCACAGATACGCAGTATTTT; cdr3_aa: CASSSLGRASTDTQYF
d_call: TRBD1; j_call: TRBJ2-7; clone_size: many; v_call: TRBV12-3/TRBV12-4; cdr3_nt: TGTGCCAGCAGTTCGACTCAGGGGGCGATCGACGAGCAGTACTTC; cdr3_aa: CASSSTQGAIDEQYF
d_call: -; j_call: TRBJ1-1; clone_size: -; v_call: TRBV5-6; cdr3_nt: TGTGCCAGCAGCTTGGACTGGCCTTTTGGGCCCGAAGCTTTCTTT; cdr3_aa: CASSLDWPFGPEAFF
d_call: TRBD2; j_call: TRBJ2-5; clone_size: -; v_call: TRBV12-5; cdr3_nt: TGTGCTAGTGGTTCGGGACTAGCGGATGGGGAGACCCAGTACTTC; cdr3_aa: CASGSGLADGETQYF
d_call: -; j_call: TRBJ2-2; clone_size: many; v_call: TRBV7-8; cdr3_nt: TGTGCCAGCAGCCCCGGGACGGAGAACACCGGGGAGCTGTTTTTT; cdr3_aa: CASSPGTENTGELFF
d_call: -; j_call: TRBJ2-3; clone_size: many; v_call: TRBV9; cdr3_nt: TGTGCCAGCAGCGTAGATTGGCAGGGGGGCGCAGATACGCAGTATTTT; cdr3_aa: CASSVDWQGGADTQYF
d_call: -; j_call: TRBJ2-7; clone_size: -; v_call: TRBV29-1; cdr3_nt: TGCAGCGTTAGCGAGTCCTCCTACGAGCAGTACTTC; cdr3_aa: CSVSESSYEQYF
d_call: -; j_call: TRBJ1-1; clone_size: few; v_call: TRBV12-3/TRBV12-4; cdr3_nt: TGTGCCAGCAGCGAGAGGAGGTACACTGAAGCTTTCTTT; cdr3_aa: CASSERRYTEAFF
d_call: -; j_call: TRBJ2-1; clone_size: many; v_call: TRBV5-1; cdr3_nt: TGCGCCAGCTCCCGGGACACTACCTACAATGAGCAGTTCTTC; cdr3_aa: CASSRDTTYNEQFF
d_call: -; j_call: TRBJ2-7; clone_size: few; v_call: TRBV7-6; cdr3_nt: TGTGCCAGCAGCTATCGCACGGGGGAGCAGTACTTC; cdr3_aa: CASSYRTGEQYF
d_call: -; j_call: TRBJ1-5; clone_size: many; v_call: TRBV6-2/TRBV6-3; cdr3_nt: TGTGCCAGCAGTTACGGACTGAATCAGCCCCAGCATTTT; cdr3_aa: CASSYGLNQPQHF
d_call: -; j_call: TRBJ2-1; clone_size: -; v_call: TRBV7-2; cdr3_nt: TGTGCCAGCAGCCCAGGACAGATTTCGTACAATGAGCAGTTCTTC; cdr3_aa: CASSPGQISYNEQFF
d_call: TRBD2; j_call: TRBJ2-7; clone_size: many; v_call: TRBV20-1; cdr3_nt: TGCAGTGCTAGCTGGGCCAGCGGGGCCTACGAGCAGTACTTC; cdr3_aa: CSASWASGAYEQYF
d_call: -; j_call: TRBJ2-7; clone_size: many; v_call: TRBV15; cdr3_nt: TGTGCCACCAGCAGAGATCGGTCGGCGGTCGAGCAGTACTTC; cdr3_aa: CATSRDRSAVEQYF
d_call: TRBD2; j_call: TRBJ2-7; clone_size: many; v_call: TRBV28; cdr3_nt: TGTGCCAGCAGTGAGAGAAAAACTAGCGTTCTATCCGAGCAGTACTTC; cdr3_aa: CASSERKTSVLSEQYF
d_call: TRBD1; j_call: TRBJ1-1; clone_size: many; v_call: TRBV27; cdr3_nt: TGTGCCAGCAGTACGAGGACAGGGGGTGAAGCTTTCTTT; cdr3_aa: CASSTRTGGEAFF
d_call: -; j_call: TRBJ2-4; clone_size: -; v_call: TRBV20-1; cdr3_nt: TGCAGTGCCCGGTCAGGACGGGACTTTATAGCGGCCAAAAACATTCAGTACTTC; cdr3_aa: CSARSGRDFIAAKNIQYF
d_call: -; j_call: TRBJ2-1; clone_size: many; v_call: TRBV7-2; cdr3_nt: TGTGCCAGCAGGCCTGGACAAATTTTCAATGAGCAGTTCTTC; cdr3_aa: CASRPGQIFNEQFF
d_call: TRBD1; j_call: TRBJ2-7; clone_size: many; v_call: TRBV4-2; cdr3_nt: TGTGCCAGCAGCCAAGCTGGACAGGGGGCCTACGAGCAGTACTTC; cdr3_aa: CASSQAGQGAYEQYF
d_call: TRBD1; j_call: TRBJ1-2; clone_size: -; v_call: TRBV7-9; cdr3_nt: TGTGCCAGCAGCCCCAGAGAGACAGGGAGGGCCAACTATGGCTACACCTTC; cdr3_aa: CASSPRETGRANYGYTF
d_call: -; j_call: TRBJ1-1; clone_size: many; v_call: TRBV20-1; cdr3_nt: TGCAGTGCTACGTCGATAAACACTGAAGCTTTCTTT; cdr3_aa: CSATSINTEAFF
d_call: -; j_call: TRBJ2-5; clone_size: many; v_call: TRBV7-9; cdr3_nt: TGTGCCAGCAGCGCCCTCCTCGGACTTCTGGAGACCCAGTACTTC; cdr3_aa: CASSALLGLLETQYF
d_call: -; j_call: TRBJ2-5; clone_size: many; v_call: TRBV12-3/TRBV12-4; cdr3_nt: TGTGCCAGCTGGGACGGGCAGAGGGGGACCCAGTACTTC; cdr3_aa: CASWDGQRGTQYF
d_call: -; j_call: TRBJ2-5; clone_size: many; v_call: TRBV29-1; cdr3_nt: TGCAGCGTTGAGCCACGGGATGTAAAAAGGACCCAGTACTTC; cdr3_aa: CSVEPRDVKRTQYF
d_call: -; j_call: TRBJ2-1; clone_size: many; v_call: TRBV5-1; cdr3_nt: TGCGCCAGCAGCTATAGTGGCGATGAGCAGTTCTTC; cdr3_aa: CASSYSGDEQFF
d_call: TRBD2; j_call: TRBJ2-3; clone_size: few; v_call: TRBV4-3; cdr3_nt: TGCGCCAGCAGCCAAGAGGCTCAGCGGGAGATCCCAGATATGCAGTATTTT; cdr3_aa: CASSQEAQREIPDMQYF
d_call: -; j_call: TRBJ1-1; clone_size: -; v_call: TRBV12-3/TRBV12-4; cdr3_nt: TGTGCCAGCAGTTTCAGACAGACGAACACTGAAGCTTTCTTT; cdr3_aa: CASSFRQTNTEAFF
d_call: -; j_call: TRBJ2-3; clone_size: many; v_call: TRBV15; cdr3_nt: TGTGCCACCAGCAGCCTCACCTATCGGCAGCCCGCTAGCACAGATACGCAGTATTTT; cdr3_aa: CATSSLTYRQPASTDTQYF
d_call: -; j_call: TRBJ2-4; clone_size: many; v_call: TRBV5-6; cdr3_nt: TGTGCCAGCAGCTTGAGTTTTGGTGTCAGGGTACAAAACATTCAGTACTTC; cdr3_aa: CASSLSFGVRVQNIQYF
d_call: -; j_call: TRBJ1-1; clone_size: many; v_call: TRBV7-2; cdr3_nt: TGTGCCAGCAGCACCAGGGCCATCAGGAACACTGAAGCTTTCTTT; cdr3_aa: CASSTRAIRNTEAFF
d_call: -; j_call: TRBJ1-2; clone_size: -; v_call: TRBV15; cdr3_nt: TGTGCCACCAGCAGAGATTATACAGGTTATGGCTACACCTTC; cdr3_aa: CATSRDYTGYGYTF
d_call: TRBD2; j_call: TRBJ2-3; clone_size: many; v_call: TRBV6-1; cdr3_nt: TGTGCCAGCAGTGCGGCTAGCGGGAGGGCAGGGGATACGCAGTATTTT; cdr3_aa: CASSAASGRAGDTQYF
d_call: -; j_call: TRBJ1-4; clone_size: many; v_call: TRBV4-3; cdr3_nt: TGCGCCAGCAGCCACTTACCGGGACTGGAAAAACTGTTTTTT; cdr3_aa: CASSHLPGLEKLFF
d_call: TRBD1; j_call: TRBJ1-6; clone_size: many; v_call: TRBV3-1; cdr3_nt: TGTGCCAGCAGCCCGAGGACAGGGGCCAATTCACCCCTCCACTTT; cdr3_aa: CASSPRTGANSPLHF
d_call: TRBD1; j_call: TRBJ2-7; clone_size: many; v_call: TRBV6-1; cdr3_nt: TGTGCCAGCAGCCCTTGGGATACAGGGGGCGAGGACGAGCAGTACTTC; cdr3_aa: CASSPWDTGGEDEQYF
d_call: -; j_call: TRBJ1-4; clone_size: many; v_call: TRBV19; cdr3_nt: TGTGCCAGTAGCTTCCGGACAGCTAATGAAAAACTGTTTTTT; cdr3_aa: CASSFRTANEKLFF
d_call: -; j_call: TRBJ2-7; clone_size: many; v_call: TRBV4-2; cdr3_nt: TGTGCCAGCAGCCAAGTAGGGTACTACGAGCAGTACTTC; cdr3_aa: CASSQVGYYEQYF
d_call: -; j_call: TRBJ2-1; clone_size: few; v_call: TRBV6-1; cdr3_nt: TGTGCCAGCGGCCAGAAGGATACGATCTCCTACAATGAGCAGTTCTTC; cdr3_aa: CASGQKDTISYNEQFF
d_call: -; j_call: TRBJ1-6; clone_size: many; v_call: TRBV4-3; cdr3_nt: TGCGCCAGCAGCCAAGAGGGGGAATGGGATTCACCCCTCCACTTT; cdr3_aa: CASSQEGEWDSPLHF
d_call: TRBD2; j_call: TRBJ2-5; clone_size: many; v_call: TRBV20-1; cdr3_nt: TGCAGTGCTAGAGATCTCATGGCTAGCGGGACAACTCAAGAGACCCAGTACTTC; cdr3_aa: CSARDLMASGTTQETQYF
d_call: TRBD1; j_call: TRBJ2-2; clone_size: many; v_call: TRBV20-1; cdr3_nt: TGCAGTGCTAGAGAGACAGGGGACACCGGGGAGCTGTTTTTT; cdr3_aa: CSARETGDTGELFF
d_call: -; j_call: TRBJ2-7; clone_size: many; v_call: TRBV12-3/TRBV12-4; cdr3_nt: TGTGCCAGCAGTGCCCTCTCCTACGAGCAGTACTTC; cdr3_aa: CASSALSYEQYF
d_call: -; j_call: TRBJ2-2; clone_size: -; v_call: TRBV7-9; cdr3_nt: TGTGCCAGCAGCTTCGTTCAGGTCGCGAACACCGGGGAGCTGTTTTTT; cdr3_aa: CASSFVQVANTGELFF
d_call: -; j_call: TRBJ2-5; clone_size: many; v_call: TRBV28; cdr3_nt: TGTGCCAGCAGTTTAAGGGGTCTCGGGTCTGAGACCCAGTACTTC; cdr3_aa: CASSLRGLGSETQYF